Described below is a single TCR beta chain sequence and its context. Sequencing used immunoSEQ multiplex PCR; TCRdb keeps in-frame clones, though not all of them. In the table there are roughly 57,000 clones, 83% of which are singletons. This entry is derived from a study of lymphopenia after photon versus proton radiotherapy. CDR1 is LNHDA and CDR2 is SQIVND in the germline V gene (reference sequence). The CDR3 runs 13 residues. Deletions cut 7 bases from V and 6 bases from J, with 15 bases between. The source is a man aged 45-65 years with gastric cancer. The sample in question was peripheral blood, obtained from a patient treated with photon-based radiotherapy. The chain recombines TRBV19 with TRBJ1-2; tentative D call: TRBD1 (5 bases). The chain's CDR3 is CASMRWGEDGYTF. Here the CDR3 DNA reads TGTGCCAGTATGAGATGGGGCGAGGATGGCTACACCTTC.